The rows below give T cell receptor beta chains drawn from one sample of a study of persistence of HIV-infected CD4 T cells. Repertoires were generated with immunoSEQ multiplex PCR, while TCRdb's copy carries only in-frame clones and drops some. Of approximately 40,000 clones in the sample, roughly 74% were seen once. Antigens of these TCRs are unknown. Sample: CD4+ T cells sorted from PBMCs after roughly 18-hour stimulation, taken from a patient who received antiretroviral therapy. The receptor source for this set is an adult man with HIV who was CMV-seropositive. CDR3s include the opening cysteine and the closing phenylalanine or tryptophan. The order of the fields is J gene, clone size, V gene, D gene, CDR3 DNA, CDR3 protein. D genes are given only for firm matches. Not all rows give a size; the values are once, few, many and, for expanded clones, a class.

>TRBJ2-1|-|TRBV20-1|-
TGCAGTGCTCCTCTGATTGAGCAGTTCTTC
CSAPLIEQFF
>TRBJ2-1|-|TRBV15|-
TGTGCCACCAGCCCCGGCCGGGGGCTCTACAATGAGCAGTTCTTC
CATSPGRGLYNEQFF
>TRBJ1-4|once|TRBV2|-
TGTGCCAGCAGAAGAGCACAGGGCCCAACTAATGAAAAACTGTTTTTT
CASRRAQGPTNEKLFF
>TRBJ2-6|-|TRBV27|TRBD1
TGTGCCAGCAGGGTCACAGGGGACAGAGCTGGGGCCAACGTCCTGACTTTC
CASRVTGDRAGANVLTF
>TRBJ2-2|few|TRBV5-1|-
TGCGCCAGCAGCTATGTAGGGGTGCGGACCGGGGAGCTGTTTTTT
CASSYVGVRTGELFF
>TRBJ2-1|once|TRBV10-3|-
TGTGCCATCAGTGGGGGCTCCGGGGTAAACAATGAGCAGTTCTTC
CAISGGSGVNNEQFF
>TRBJ2-2|once|TRBV7-3|-
TGTGCCAGCAGCTTAACTAGCCAGAACACCGGGGAGCTGTTTTTT
CASSLTSQNTGELFF
>TRBJ2-5|-|TRBV18|-
TGTGCCAGCTCGCGCTTGGCAGGGGAAGGAGAGACCCAGTACTTC
CASSRLAGEGETQYF
>TRBJ1-1|-|TRBV6-5|TRBD1
TGTGCCACAAGCAGGGGGCCTCCCCTGAACACTGAAGCTTTCTTT
CATSRGPPLNTEAFF
>TRBJ2-2|-|TRBV3-1/TRBV3-2|-
TGTGCCAGCAGCCCTCCACCAGTAACAGGGAACACCGGGGAGCTGTTTTTT
CASSPPPVTGNTGELFF
>TRBJ2-1|-|TRBV4-2|-
TGTGCCAGCAGCCAGGAGGACGGCAGGTCCTACAATGAGCAGTTCTTC
CASSQEDGRSYNEQFF
>TRBJ2-6|-|TRBV5-1|TRBD1
TGCGCCAGCAGCTTGACACGACAGGGAAGCCCATCTTCCTCTGGGGCCAACGTCCTGACTTTC
CASSLTRQGSPSSSGANVLTF
>TRBJ2-5|-|TRBV7-2|TRBD1
TGTGCCAGCAGCCCTCGGGACAGGATAGGGACCCAGTACTTC
CASSPRDRIGTQYF
>TRBJ1-5|few|TRBV6-6|-
-
CASSSSPGGQPQHF
>TRBJ1-6|-|TRBV7-6|-
TGTGCCAGCAGCTTAGGCTGGGCGAATTCACCCCTCCACTTT
CASSLGWANSPLHF
>TRBJ2-7|-|TRBV30|-
TGTGCCTGGAGTCCGGGAGCCTACGAGCAGTACTTC
CAWSPGAYEQYF
>TRBJ1-2|-|TRBV5-1|-
TGCGCCAGCAGCTTGGCCGCTTGGGACCAGGATGGGGGCGGCTACACCTTC
CASSLAAWDQDGGGYTF
>TRBJ2-7|-|TRBV6-5|-
TGTGCCAGCACGGCGAAGTCCTACGAGCAGTACTTC
CASTAKSYEQYF
>TRBJ1-5|-|TRBV2|-
TGTGCCAGCAGTGACAGGAGCGAGTATAGCAATCAGCCCCAGCATTTT
CASSDRSEYSNQPQHF
>TRBJ1-3|few|TRBV19|TRBD1
TGTGCCAGTAGTATGTGGGACAGCTCTGGAAACACCATATATTTT
CASSMWDSSGNTIYF
>TRBJ1-2|-|TRBV6-1|-
TGTGCCAGCAGTGAGTCGGACGCCTTTGGCTACACCTTC
CASSESDAFGYTF
>TRBJ2-3|-|TRBV2|-
TGTGCCAGCAGTGAAGGGGGAGATACGCAGTATTTT
CASSEGGDTQYF
>TRBJ1-1|-|TRBV27|TRBD1
TGTGCCAGCAGTTTATCCGCCGGGACAGGGGTAACTGAAGCTTTCTTT
CASSLSAGTGVTEAFF
>TRBJ2-3|-|TRBV6-5|-
TGTGCCAGCAGTTTCTCACGCTTCAGGGATACGCAGTATTTT
CASSFSRFRDTQYF
>TRBJ1-1|once|TRBV18|TRBD1
TGTGCCAGCTCACCAATGCCGGGACAGGGGGAAGGAGCTTTCTTT
CASSPMPGQGEGAFF
>TRBJ1-3|once|TRBV30|-
TGTGCCTGGAGTGAGACGGGCCGCCCTGGAAACACCATATATTTT
CAWSETGRPGNTIYF
>TRBJ1-1|-|TRBV29-1|-
TGCAGCGTGCTGACCGGGACAGAAGCTTTCTTT
CSVLTGTEAFF
>TRBJ1-1|-|TRBV12-5|-
TGTGCTAGTGGCCATACAGGGACGGTGAACACTGAAGCTTTCTTT
CASGHTGTVNTEAFF
>TRBJ1-6|-|TRBV7-9|-
TGTGCCAGCCAGCCAGGGGCTAATTCACCCCTCCACTTT
CASQPGANSPLHF
>TRBJ2-2|-|TRBV29-1|-
TGCAGCTCTACAGACACCGGGGAGCTGTTTTTT
CSSTDTGELFF
>TRBJ2-7|few|TRBV19|-
TGTGCCAGTAGTGACCGGACAGCCACCTTCTCCTACGAGCAGTACTTC
CASSDRTATFSYEQYF
>TRBJ2-7|-|TRBV25-1|TRBD2
TGTGCCAGCAGTGAATATAGCGGGAGGGCCCCCTACGAGCAGTACTTC
CASSEYSGRAPYEQYF
>TRBJ2-5|-|TRBV11-2|TRBD2
TGTGCCAGCAGCTTAGGAGTTAGCGGGGGGGCAGAGACCCAGTACTTC
CASSLGVSGGAETQYF
>TRBJ2-2|-|TRBV3-1/TRBV3-2|-
TGTGCCAGCAGCCCTTTAAAGCGGGTTAACACCGGGGAGCTGTTTTTT
CASSPLKRVNTGELFF
>TRBJ2-1|-|TRBV4-2|-
TGTGCCAGCAGCCAAGACACAGGTTCCTACAATGAGCAGTTCTTC
CASSQDTGSYNEQFF
>TRBJ2-3|few|TRBV6-6|-
TGTGCCAGCAGTTACTCCGACGGCACAGATACGCAGTATTTT
CASSYSDGTDTQYF
>TRBJ2-4|-|TRBV5-5|-
TGTGCCAGCAGCTTGGGGGATCCCAAAAACATTCAGTACTTC
CASSLGDPKNIQYF
>TRBJ2-2|-|TRBV24-1|-
TGTGCCACCAGTGATTCATCTAGGGGGGTCACCGGGGAGCTGTTTTTT
CATSDSSRGVTGELFF
>TRBJ2-2|-|TRBV19|TRBD1
TGTGCCAGTAGTATCGAGGGGGCCGGCACCGGGGAGCTGTTTTTT
CASSIEGAGTGELFF
>TRBJ2-7|-|TRBV6-2/TRBV6-3|-
TGTGCCAGCAGTTACCTCAGAATTCCCTACGAGCAGTACTTC
CASSYLRIPYEQYF
>TRBJ2-1|-|TRBV5-1|-
TGCGCCAGCAGCTTGGTGTTGGGACCCGGCGAGCAGTTCTTC
CASSLVLGPGEQFF